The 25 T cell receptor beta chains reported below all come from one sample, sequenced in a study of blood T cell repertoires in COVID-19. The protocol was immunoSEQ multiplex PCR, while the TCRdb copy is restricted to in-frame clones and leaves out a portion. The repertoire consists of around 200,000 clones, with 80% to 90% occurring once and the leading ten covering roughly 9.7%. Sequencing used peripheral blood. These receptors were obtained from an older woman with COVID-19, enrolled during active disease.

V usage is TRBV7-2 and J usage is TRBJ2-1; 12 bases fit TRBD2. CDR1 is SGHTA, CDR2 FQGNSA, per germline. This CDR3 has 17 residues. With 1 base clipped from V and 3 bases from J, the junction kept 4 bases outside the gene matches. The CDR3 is CASSLGLAGGGYNEQFF. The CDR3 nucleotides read TGTGCCAGCAGCTTAGGGCTAGCGGGAGGGGGCTACAATGAGCAGTTCTTC.

CDR3: CASSFSGLRYNEQFF. The DNA of the CDR3 is TGCGCCAGCAGCTTTTCTGGACTAAGATACAATGAGCAGTTCTTC. V and J are TRBV5-1 and TRBJ2-1; perhaps TRBD2 as D (6 bases). Trimming cost V 2 bases and J 4 bases, with 13 bases left between them. The germline V gene has CDR1 SGHRS and CDR2 YFSETQ. The CDR3 consists of 15 residues.

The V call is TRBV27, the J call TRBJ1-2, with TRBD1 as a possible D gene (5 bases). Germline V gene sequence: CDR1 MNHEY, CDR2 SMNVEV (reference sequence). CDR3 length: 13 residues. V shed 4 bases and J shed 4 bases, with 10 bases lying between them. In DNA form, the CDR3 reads TGTGCCAGCAGTTCTATGGGGGGCTATGGCTACACCTTC. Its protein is CASSSMGGYGYTF.

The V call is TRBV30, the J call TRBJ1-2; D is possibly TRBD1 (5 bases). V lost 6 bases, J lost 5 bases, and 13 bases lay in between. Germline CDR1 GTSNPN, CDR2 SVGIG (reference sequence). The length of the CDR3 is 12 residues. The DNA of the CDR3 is TGTGCCTGTCAGGGCCCGACATATGGCTACACCTTC. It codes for CACQGPTYGYTF.

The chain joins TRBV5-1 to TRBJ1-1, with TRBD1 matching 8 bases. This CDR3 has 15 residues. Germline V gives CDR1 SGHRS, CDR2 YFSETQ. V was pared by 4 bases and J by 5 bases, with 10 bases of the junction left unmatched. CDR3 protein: CASSPPDRVVTEAFF. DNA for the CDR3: TGCGCCAGCAGCCCGCCGGACAGGGTGGTTACTGAAGCTTTCTTT.

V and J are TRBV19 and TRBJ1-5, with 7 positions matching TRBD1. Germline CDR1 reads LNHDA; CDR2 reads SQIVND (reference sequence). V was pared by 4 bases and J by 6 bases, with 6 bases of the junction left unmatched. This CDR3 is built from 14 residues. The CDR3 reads CASSTTGNAQPQHF. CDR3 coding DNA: TGTGCCAGTAGTACGACAGGGAATGCTCAGCCCCAGCATTTT.

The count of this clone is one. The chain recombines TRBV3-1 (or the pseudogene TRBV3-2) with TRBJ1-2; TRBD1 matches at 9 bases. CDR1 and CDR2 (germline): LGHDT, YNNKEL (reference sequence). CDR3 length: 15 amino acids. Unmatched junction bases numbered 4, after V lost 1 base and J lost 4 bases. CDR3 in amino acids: CASSQAGQGTYGYTF. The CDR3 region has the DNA TGTGCCAGCAGCCAAGCCGGACAGGGGACCTATGGCTACACCTTC.

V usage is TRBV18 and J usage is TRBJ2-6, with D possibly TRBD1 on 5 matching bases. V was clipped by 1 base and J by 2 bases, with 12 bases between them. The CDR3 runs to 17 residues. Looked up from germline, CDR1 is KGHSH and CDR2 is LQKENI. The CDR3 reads CASSPLRGHPGANVLTF. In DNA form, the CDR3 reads TGTGCCAGCTCACCACTACGTGGACACCCTGGGGCCAACGTCCTGACTTTC.

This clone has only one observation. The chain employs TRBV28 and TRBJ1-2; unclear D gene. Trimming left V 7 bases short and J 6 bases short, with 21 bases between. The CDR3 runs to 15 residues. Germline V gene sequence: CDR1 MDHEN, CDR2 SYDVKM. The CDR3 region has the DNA TGTGCCAGCACCGAAGCCCCTGCAGACATTAATGGCTACACCTTC. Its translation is CASTEAPADINGYTF.

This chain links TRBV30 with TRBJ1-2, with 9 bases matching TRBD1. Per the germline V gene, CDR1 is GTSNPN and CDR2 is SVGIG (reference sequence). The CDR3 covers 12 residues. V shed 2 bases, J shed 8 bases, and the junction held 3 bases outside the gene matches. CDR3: CAWSTGGWGYTF. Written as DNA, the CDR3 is TGTGCCTGGAGTACAGGGGGCTGGGGCTACACCTTC. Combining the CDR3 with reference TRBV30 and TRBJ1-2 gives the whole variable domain SQTIHQWPATLVQPVGSPLSLECTVEGTSNPNLYWYRQAAGRGLQLLFYSVGIGQISSEVPQNLSASRPQDRQFILSSKKLLLSDSGFYLCAWSTGGWGYTFGSGTRLTVV.

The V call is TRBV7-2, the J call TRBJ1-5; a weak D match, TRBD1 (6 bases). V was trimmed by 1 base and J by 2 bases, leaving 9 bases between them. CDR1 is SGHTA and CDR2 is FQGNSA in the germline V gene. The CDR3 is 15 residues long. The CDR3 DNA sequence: TGTGCCAGCAGCTTAGAGGGGGTGGGCAATCAGCCCCAGCATTTT. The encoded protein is CASSLEGVGNQPQHF.

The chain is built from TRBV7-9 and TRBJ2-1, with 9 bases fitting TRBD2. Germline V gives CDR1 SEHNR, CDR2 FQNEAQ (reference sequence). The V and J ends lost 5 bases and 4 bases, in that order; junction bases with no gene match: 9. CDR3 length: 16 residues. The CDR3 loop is CASSGYRLAAYNEQFF. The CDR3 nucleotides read TGTGCCAGCAGCGGATACCGACTAGCGGCTTACAATGAGCAGTTCTTC. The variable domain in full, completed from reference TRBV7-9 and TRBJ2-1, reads DTGVSQNPRHKITKRGQNVTFRCDPISEHNRLYWYRQTLGQGPEFLTYFQNEAQLEKSRLLSDRFSAERPKGSFSTLEIQRTEQGDSAMYLCASSGYRLAAYNEQFFGPGTRLTVL.

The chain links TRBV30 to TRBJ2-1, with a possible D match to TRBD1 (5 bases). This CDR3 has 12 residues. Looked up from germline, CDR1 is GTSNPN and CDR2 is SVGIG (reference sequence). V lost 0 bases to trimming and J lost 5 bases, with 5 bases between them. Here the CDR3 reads CAWSVGDNEQFF. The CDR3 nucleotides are TGTGCCTGGAGTGTAGGGGACAATGAGCAGTTCTTC.

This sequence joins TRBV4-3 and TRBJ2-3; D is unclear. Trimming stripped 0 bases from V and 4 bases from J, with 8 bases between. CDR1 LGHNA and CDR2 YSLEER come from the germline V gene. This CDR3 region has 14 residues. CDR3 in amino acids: CASSQDPAADTQYF. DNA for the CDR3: TGCGCCAGCAGCCAAGACCCCGCGGCAGATACGCAGTATTTT.

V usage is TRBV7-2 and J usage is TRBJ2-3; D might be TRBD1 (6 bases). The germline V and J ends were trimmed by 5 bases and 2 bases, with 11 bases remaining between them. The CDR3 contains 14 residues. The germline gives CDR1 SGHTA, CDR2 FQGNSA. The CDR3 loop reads CASSIYRDTDTQYF. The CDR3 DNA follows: TGTGCCAGCAGCATCTACAGGGACACAGATACGCAGTATTTT.

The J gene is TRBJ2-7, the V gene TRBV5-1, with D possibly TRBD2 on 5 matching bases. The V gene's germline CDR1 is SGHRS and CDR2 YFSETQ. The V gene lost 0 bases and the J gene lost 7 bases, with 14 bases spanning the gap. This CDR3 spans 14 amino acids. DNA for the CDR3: TGCGCCAGCAGCTTGGGGAGGAACGACATTGAGCAGTACTTC. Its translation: CASSLGRNDIEQYF.

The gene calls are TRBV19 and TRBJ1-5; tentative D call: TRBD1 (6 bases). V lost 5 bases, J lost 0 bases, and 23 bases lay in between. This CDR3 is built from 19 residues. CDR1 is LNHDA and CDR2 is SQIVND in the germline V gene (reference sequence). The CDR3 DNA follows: TGTGCCAGTAGTCCGGAACAGGGAGCAGGACCCTATAGCAATCAGCCCCAGCATTTT. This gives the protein CASSPEQGAGPYSNQPQHF.

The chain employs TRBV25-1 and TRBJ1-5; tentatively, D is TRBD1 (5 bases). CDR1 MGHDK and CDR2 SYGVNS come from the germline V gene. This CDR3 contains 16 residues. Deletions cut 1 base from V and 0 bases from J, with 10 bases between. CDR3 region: CASSELKGYSNQPQHF. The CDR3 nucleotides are TGTGCCAGCAGTGAATTAAAGGGGTATAGCAATCAGCCCCAGCATTTT.

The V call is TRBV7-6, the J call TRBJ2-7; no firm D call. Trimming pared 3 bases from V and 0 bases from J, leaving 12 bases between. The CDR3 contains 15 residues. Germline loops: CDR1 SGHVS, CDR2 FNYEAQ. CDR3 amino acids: CASSFQAQASYEQYF. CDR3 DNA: TGTGCCAGCAGCTTTCAGGCCCAAGCCTCCTACGAGCAGTACTTC.

CDR3: CASSTTTTYEQYF. CDR3 bases: TGTGCCAGCAGTACGACTACTACCTACGAGCAGTACTTC. The V and J genes are TRBV12-3 or TRBV12-4 and TRBJ2-7, with D maybe TRBD2 (5 bases). CDR3 length: 13 residues. V dropped 5 bases and J dropped 2 bases, with 10 bases sitting between them.

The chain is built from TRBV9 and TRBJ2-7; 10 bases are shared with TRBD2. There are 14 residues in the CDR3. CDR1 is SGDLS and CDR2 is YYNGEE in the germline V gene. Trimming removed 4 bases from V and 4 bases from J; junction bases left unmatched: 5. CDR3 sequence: CASSSGLAVYEQYF. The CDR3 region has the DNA TGTGCCAGCAGCAGCGGACTAGCGGTTTACGAGCAGTACTTC.

This chain's CDR3 is CASSLPSGRAYNEQFF. CDR3 DNA sequence: TGTGCCAGCAGTCTCCCGAGCGGGAGAGCCTACAATGAGCAGTTCTTC. V is TRBV6-2 or TRBV6-3 and J is TRBJ2-1, with 8 bases aligning to TRBD2. This CDR3 has 16 residues. Trimming cost V 5 bases and J 2 bases; bases outside gene matches: 8. Germline loops: CDR1 MNHEY, CDR2 SVGEGT.

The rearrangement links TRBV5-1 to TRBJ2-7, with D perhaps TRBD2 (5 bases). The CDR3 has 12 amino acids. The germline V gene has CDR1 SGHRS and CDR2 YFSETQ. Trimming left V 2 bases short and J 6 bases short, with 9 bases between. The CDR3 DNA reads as TGCGCCAGCAGCTTTGGCCGGGGCGAGCAGTACTTC. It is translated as CASSFGRGEQYF.

CDR3 loop: CASSQLRQGEKAPLHF. The DNA for the CDR3 is TGCGCCAGCAGCCAATTAAGACAGGGGGAGAAAGCACCCCTCCACTTT. V and J are TRBV4-3 and TRBJ1-6; TRBD1 agrees at 9 bases. CDR1 and CDR2 from the germline V gene are LGHNA and YSLEER. With 2 bases clipped from V and 11 bases from J, the junction kept 10 bases outside the gene matches. This CDR3 has 16 residues.

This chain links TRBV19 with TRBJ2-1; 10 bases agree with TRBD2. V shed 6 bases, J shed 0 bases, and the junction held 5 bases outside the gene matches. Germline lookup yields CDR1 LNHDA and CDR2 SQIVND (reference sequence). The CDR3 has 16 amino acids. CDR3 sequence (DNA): TGTGCCAGTAGAAGAGCTAGCGGGAGCTCCTACAATGAGCAGTTCTTC. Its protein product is CASRRASGSSYNEQFF.